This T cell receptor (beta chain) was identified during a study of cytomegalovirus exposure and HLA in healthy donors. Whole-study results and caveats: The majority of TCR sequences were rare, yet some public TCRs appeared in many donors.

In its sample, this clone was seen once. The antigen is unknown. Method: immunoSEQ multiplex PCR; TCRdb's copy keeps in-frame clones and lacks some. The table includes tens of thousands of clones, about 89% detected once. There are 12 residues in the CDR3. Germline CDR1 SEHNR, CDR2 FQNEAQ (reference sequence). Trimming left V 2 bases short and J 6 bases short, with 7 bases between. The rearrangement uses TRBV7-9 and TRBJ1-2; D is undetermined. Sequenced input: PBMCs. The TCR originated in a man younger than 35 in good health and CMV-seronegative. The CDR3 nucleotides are TGTGCCAGCAGCTTATGGCAGAATGGCTACACCTTC. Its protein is CASSLWQNGYTF.